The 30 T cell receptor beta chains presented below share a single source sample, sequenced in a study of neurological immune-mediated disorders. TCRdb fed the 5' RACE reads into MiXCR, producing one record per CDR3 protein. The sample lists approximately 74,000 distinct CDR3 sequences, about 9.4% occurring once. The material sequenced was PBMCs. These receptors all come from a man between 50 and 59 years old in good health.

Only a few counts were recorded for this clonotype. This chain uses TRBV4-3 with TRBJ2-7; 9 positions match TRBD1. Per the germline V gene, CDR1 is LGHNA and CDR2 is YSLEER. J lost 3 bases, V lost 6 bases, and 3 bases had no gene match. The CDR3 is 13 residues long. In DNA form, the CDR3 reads TGCGCCAGCAGTCGGACAGGGGACTACGAGCAGTACTTC. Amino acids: CASSRTGDYEQYF.

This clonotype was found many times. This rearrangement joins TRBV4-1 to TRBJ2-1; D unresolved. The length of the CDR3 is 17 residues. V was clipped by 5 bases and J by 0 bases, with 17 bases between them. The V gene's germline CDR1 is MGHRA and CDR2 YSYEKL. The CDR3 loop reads CASSSSPQSGSYNEQFF. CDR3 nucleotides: TGCGCCAGCAGCTCATCACCTCAGTCGGGCTCCTACAATGAGCAGTTCTTC.

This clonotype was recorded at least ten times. CDR3: CSARESSGYNEQFF. Here the CDR3 DNA reads TGCAGTGCTAGGGAGTCTAGCGGATACAATGAGCAGTTCTTC. The chain couples TRBV20-1 to TRBJ2-1, with 7 bases that match TRBD2. This CDR3 region has 14 residues. Germline trimming cut 3 bases from V and 4 bases from J; bases unmatched to any gene: 6. The germline CDR1 and CDR2 sequences are DFQATT and SNEGSKA (reference sequence).

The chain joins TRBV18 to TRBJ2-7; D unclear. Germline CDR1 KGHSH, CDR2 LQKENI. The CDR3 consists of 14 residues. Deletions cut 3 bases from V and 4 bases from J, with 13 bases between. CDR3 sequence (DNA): TGTGCCAGCTCACCGGGCCCTTCCCATTACGAGCAGTACTTC. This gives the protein CASSPGPSHYEQYF.

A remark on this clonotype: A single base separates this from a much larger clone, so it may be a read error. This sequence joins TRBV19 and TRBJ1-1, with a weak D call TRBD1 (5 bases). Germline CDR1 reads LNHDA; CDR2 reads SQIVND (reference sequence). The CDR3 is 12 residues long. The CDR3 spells CASSNRNNEAFF. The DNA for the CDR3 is TGTGCCAGTAGTAACAGGAACAATGAAGCTTTCTTT.

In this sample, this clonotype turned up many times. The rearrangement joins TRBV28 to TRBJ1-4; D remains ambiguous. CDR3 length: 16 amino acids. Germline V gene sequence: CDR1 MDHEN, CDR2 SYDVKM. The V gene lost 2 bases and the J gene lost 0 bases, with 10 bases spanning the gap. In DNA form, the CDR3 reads TGTGCCAGCAGTTTACAGCCTTTTGCAACTAATGAAAAACTGTTTTTT. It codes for CASSLQPFATNEKLFF.

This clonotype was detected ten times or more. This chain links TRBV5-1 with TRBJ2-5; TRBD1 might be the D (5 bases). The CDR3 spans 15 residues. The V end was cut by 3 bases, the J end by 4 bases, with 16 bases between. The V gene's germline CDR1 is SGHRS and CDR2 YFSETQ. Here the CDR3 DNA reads TGCGCCAGCAGCTGGGCAGGGTCCGATGGAGAGACCCAGTACTTC. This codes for CASSWAGSDGETQYF.

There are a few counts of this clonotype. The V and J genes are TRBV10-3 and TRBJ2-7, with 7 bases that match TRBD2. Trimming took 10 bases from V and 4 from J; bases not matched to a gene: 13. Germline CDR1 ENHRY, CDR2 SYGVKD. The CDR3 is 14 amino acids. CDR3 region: CATRAWEGHYEQYF. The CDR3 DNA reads TGTGCCACTCGGGCATGGGAGGGCCATTACGAGCAGTACTTC.

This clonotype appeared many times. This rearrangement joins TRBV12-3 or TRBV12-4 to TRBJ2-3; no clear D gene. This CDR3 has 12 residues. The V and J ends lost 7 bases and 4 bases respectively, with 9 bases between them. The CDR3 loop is CASKMTPDTQYF. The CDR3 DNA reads TGTGCCAGCAAAATGACACCAGATACGCAGTATTTT.

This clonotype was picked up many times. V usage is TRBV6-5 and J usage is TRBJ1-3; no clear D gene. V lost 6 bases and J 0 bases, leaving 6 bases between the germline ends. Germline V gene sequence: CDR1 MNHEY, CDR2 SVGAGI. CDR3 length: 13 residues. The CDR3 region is CASSDYSGNTIYF. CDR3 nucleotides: TGTGCCAGCAGCGACTACTCTGGAAACACCATATATTTT.

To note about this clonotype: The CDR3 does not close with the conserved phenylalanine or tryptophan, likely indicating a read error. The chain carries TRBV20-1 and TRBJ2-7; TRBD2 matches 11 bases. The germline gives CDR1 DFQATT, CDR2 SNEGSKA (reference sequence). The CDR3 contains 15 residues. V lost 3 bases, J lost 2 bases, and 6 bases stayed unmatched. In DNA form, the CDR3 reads TGCAGTGCTAGGGGCGGACTAGCGGGCACCTACGAGCAGTACCTC. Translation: CSARGGLAGTYEQYL.

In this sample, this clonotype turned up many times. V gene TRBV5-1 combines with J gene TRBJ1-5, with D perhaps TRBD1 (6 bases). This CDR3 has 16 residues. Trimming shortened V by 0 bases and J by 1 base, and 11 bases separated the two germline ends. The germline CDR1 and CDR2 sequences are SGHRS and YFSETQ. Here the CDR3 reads CASSLGGHRSNQPQHF. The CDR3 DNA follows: TGCGCCAGCAGCTTGGGGGGACACCGAAGCAATCAGCCCCAGCATTTT.

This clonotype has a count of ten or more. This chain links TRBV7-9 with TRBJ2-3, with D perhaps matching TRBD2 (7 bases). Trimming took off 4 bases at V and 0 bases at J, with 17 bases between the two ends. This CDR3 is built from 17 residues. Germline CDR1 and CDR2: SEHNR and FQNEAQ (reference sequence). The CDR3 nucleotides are TGTGCCAGCAGCTCCTCGGGGGGCACTTCTAGCACAGATACGCAGTATTTT. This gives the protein CASSSSGGTSSTDTQYF.

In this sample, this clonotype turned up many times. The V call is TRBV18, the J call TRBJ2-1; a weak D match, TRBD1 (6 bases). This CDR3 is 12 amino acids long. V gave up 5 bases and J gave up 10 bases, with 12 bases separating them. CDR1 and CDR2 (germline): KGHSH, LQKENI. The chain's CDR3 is CASSIQGWEQFF. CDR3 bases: TGTGCCAGCTCAATACAGGGTTGGGAGCAGTTCTTC.

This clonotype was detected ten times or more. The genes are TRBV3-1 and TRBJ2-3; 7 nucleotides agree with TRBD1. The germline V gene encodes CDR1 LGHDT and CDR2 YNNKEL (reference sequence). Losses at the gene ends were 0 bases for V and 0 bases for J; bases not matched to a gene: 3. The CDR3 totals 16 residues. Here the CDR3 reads CASSQDWGQSTDTQYF. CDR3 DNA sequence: TGTGCCAGCAGCCAAGACTGGGGACAGAGCACAGATACGCAGTATTTT.

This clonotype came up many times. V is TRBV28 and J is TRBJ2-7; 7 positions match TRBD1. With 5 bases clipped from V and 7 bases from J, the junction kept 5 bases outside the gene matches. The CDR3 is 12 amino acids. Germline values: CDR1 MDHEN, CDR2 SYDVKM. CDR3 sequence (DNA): TGTGCCAGCAGTAAGAAACAGGGGGAGCAGTACTTC. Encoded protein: CASSKKQGEQYF.

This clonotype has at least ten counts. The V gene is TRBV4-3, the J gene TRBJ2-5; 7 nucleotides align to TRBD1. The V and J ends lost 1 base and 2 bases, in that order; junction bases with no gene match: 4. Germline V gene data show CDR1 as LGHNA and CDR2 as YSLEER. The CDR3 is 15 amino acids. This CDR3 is CASSQGGGRQETQYF. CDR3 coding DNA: TGCGCCAGCAGCCAAGGAGGGGGCAGGCAAGAGACCCAGTACTTC.

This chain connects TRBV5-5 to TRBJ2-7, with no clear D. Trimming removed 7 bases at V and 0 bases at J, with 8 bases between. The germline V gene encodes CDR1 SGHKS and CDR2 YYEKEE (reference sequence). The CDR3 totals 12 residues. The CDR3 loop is CASGTDSYEQYF. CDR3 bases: TGTGCCAGCGGAACAGACTCCTACGAGCAGTACTTC.

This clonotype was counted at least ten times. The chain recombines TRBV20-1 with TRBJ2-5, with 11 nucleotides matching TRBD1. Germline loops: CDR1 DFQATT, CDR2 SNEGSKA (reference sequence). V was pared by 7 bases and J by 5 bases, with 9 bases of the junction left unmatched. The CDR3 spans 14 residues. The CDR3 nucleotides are TGCAGTGGAAAGGACAGGGGGCTAAGCGAGACCCAGTACTTC. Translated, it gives CSGKDRGLSETQYF.

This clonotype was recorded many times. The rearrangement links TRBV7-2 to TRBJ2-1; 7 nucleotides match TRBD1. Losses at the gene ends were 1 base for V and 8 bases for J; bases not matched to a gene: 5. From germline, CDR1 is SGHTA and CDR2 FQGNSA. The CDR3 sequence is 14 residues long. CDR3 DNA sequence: TGTGCCAGCAGCTTAGTGGACAGGTACGATGAGCAGTTCTTC. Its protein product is CASSLVDRYDEQFF.

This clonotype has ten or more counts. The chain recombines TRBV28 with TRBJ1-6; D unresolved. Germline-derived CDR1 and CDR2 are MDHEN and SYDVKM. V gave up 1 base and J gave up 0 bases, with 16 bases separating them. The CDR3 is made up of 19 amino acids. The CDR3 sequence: CASSLSVVRLNSYNSPLHF. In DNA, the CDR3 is TGTGCCAGCAGTTTATCAGTCGTTCGTCTCAACTCCTATAATTCACCCCTCCACTTT.

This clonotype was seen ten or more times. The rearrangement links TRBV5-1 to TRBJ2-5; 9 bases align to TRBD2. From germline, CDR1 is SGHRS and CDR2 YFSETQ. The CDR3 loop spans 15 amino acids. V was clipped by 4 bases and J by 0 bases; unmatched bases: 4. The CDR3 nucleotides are TGCGCCAGCAGCCCGGGACTAGCTTACCAAGAGACCCAGTACTTC. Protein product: CASSPGLAYQETQYF.

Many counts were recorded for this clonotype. The CDR3 DNA reads TGTGCCAGCAGTTTTGCAGGGCCTACCTACGAGCAGTACTTC. Its translation: CASSFAGPTYEQYF. The V and J genes are TRBV27 and TRBJ2-7, with D possibly matching TRBD1 (5 bases). V was cut by 3 bases and J by 2 bases, with 11 bases left in between. Germline V gene data show CDR1 as MNHEY and CDR2 as SMNVEV (reference sequence). This CDR3 comprises 14 residues.

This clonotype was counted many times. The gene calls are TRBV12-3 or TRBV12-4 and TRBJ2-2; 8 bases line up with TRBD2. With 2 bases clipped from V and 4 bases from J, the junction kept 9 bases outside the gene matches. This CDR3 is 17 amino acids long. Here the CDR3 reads CASSLTRGGFGTGELFF. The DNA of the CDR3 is TGTGCCAGCAGTTTAACACGGGGGGGCTTTGGCACCGGGGAGCTGTTTTTT.

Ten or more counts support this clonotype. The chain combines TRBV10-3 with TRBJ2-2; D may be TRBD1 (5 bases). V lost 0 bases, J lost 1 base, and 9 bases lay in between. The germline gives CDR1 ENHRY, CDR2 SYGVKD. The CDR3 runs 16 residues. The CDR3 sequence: CAISESYRKNTGELFF. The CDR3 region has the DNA TGTGCCATCAGTGAGTCTTACAGGAAGAACACCGGGGAGCTGTTTTTT.

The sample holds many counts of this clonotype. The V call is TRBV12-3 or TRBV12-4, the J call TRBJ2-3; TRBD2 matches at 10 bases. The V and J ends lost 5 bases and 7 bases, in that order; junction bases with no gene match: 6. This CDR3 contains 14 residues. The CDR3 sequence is CASSHTSGENTQYF. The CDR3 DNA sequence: TGTGCCAGCAGTCACACTAGCGGGGAGAATACGCAGTATTTT.

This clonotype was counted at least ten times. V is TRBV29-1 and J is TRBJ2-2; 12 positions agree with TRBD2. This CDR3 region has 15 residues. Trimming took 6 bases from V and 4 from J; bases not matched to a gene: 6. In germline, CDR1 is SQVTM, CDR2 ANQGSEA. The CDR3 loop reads CSVPTSGSATGELFF. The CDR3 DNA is TGCAGCGTCCCGACTAGCGGGAGTGCCACCGGGGAGCTGTTTTTT.

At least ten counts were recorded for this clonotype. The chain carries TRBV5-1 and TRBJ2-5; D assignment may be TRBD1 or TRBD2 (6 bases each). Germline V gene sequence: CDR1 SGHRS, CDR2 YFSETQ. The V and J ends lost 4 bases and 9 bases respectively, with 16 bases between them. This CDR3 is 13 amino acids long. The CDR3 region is CASSLPEGVAQYF. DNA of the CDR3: TGCGCCAGCAGCCTCCCGGAGGGGGTAGCCCAGTACTTC.

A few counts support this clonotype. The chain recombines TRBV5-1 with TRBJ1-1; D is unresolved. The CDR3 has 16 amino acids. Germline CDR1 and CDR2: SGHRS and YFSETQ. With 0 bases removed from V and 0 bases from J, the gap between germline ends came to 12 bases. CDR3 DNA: TGCGCCAGCAGCTTGGCTCACCTTGGGGTGAACACTGAAGCTTTCTTT. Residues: CASSLAHLGVNTEAFF.

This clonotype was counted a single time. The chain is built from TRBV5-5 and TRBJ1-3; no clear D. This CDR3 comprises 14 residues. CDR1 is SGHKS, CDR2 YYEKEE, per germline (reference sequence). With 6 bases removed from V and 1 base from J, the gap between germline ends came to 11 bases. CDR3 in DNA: TGTGCCAGCAAGGGCGAGACTTCTGGAAACACCATATATTTT. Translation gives CASKGETSGNTIYF. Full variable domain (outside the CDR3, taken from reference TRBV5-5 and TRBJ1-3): DAGVTQSPTHLIKTRGQQVTLRCSPISGHKSVSWYQQVLGQGPQFIFQYYEKEERGRGNFPDRFSARQFPNYSSELNVNALLLGDSALYLCASKGETSGNTIYFGEGSWLTVV.